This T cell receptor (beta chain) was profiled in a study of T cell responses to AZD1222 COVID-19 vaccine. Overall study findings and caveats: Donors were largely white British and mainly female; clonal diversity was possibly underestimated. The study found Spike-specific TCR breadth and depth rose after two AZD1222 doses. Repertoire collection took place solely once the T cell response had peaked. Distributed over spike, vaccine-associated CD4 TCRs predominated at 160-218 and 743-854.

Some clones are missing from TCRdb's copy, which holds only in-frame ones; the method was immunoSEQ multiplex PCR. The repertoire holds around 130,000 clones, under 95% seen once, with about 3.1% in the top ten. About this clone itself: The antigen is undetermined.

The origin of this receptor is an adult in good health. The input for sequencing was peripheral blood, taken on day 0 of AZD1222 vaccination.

The CDR3 DNA sequence: TGTGCCAGCACCGAACAGGGTTCGGGCTATGGCTACACCTTC. Its protein is CASTEQGSGYGYTF. This chain links TRBV2 with TRBJ1-2; possible D gene TRBD1, 6 bases. Germline CDR1 is SNHLY and CDR2 is FYNNEI. This CDR3 comprises 14 residues. Trimming left V 7 bases short and J 4 bases short, with 16 bases between.